This record concerns one T cell receptor (beta chain) sequence. The data were taken from a study of cytomegalovirus exposure and HLA in healthy donors. Whole-study context: A prior study identified approximately 120 million unique TCR beta sequences from about 180 million T cells.

With 60 Vbeta and 13 Jbeta primers, the PCR was carried out. Assay used: immunoSEQ multiplex PCR; TCRdb lists only in-frame clones, some missing. The sample yields 150,000 to 200,000 clones, around three quarters seen once. The CDR3 totals 18 residues. After removal of 1 base from V and 0 bases from J, the junction contained 9 bases not matched to a gene. CDR1 SGHRS and CDR2 YFSETQ come from the germline V gene. The sequencing input was PBMCs. This TCR was recovered from a woman in her twenties or thirties in good health and CMV-seronegative. The chain uses TRBV5-1 and TRBJ1-3; 8 nucleotides align to TRBD1. This CDR3 reads CASSLYWTGQGSGNTIYF. CDR3 in DNA: TGCGCCAGCAGCTTGTATTGGACAGGGCAAGGCTCTGGAAACACCATATATTTT.